Sequencing of this T cell receptor (beta chain) was carried out in a study of radiation and T cells in renal cell carcinoma. This table comes from immunoSEQ multiplex PCR, and its TCRdb copy is limited to in-frame clones, with some not included. Among about 83,000 clones listed, around four fifths were seen once. This CDR3 spans 13 amino acids. V was cut by 6 bases and J by 3 bases, with 11 bases left in between. From germline, CDR1 is KGHSH and CDR2 LQKENI. Time point meaning: blood 4 weeks post-SBRT, at nephrectomy. Treatment noted: 15 Gy SBRT to primary tumor, nephrectomy 4 weeks later. Blood was sampled at baseline, 2 weeks and 4 weeks after SBRT.

Material: blood, obtained from a patient whose treatment included radiotherapy and nephrectomy. The rearrangement links TRBV18 to TRBJ1-1; D unclear. The clonotype originates from a woman in her fifties or sixties with renal cell carcinoma. The CDR3: CASSYGSDTEAFF. CDR3 DNA: TGTGCCAGCTCTTACGGGTCCGACACTGAAGCTTTCTTT.